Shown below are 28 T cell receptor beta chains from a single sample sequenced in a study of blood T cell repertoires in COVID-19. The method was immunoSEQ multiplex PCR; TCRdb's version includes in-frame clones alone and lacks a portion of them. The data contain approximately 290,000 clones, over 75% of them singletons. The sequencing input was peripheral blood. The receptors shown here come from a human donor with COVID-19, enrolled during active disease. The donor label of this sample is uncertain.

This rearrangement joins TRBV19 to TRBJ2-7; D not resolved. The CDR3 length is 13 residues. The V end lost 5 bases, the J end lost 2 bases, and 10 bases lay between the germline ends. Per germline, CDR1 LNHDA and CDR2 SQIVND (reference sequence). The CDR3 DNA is TGTGCCAGTAGTGGGCCCCCTACCTACGAGCAGTACTTC. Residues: CASSGPPTYEQYF.

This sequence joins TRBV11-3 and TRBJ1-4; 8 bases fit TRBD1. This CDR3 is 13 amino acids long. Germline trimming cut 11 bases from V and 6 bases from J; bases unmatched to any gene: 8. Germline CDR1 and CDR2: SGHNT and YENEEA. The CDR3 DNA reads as TGTGCCCTAACACCGGGACAGGATGAAAAACTGTTTTTT. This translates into CALTPGQDEKLFF. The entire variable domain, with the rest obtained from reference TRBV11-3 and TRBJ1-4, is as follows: EAGVVQSPRYKIIEKKQPVAFWCNPISGHNTLYWYLQNLGQGPELLIRYENEEAVDDSQLPKDRFSAERLKGVDSTLKIQPAELGDSAVYLCALTPGQDEKLFFGSGTQLSVL.

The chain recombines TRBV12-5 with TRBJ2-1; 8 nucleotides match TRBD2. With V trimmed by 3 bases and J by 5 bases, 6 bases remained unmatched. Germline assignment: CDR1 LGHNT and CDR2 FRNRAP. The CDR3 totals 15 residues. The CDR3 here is CASGFSSGGNNEQFF. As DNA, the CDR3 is TGTGCTAGTGGTTTCAGCAGCGGGGGAAACAATGAGCAGTTCTTC.

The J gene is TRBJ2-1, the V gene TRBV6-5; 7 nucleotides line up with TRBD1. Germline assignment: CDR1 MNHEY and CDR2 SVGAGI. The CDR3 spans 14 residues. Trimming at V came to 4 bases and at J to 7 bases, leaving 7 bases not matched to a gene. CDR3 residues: CASSSPTGENEQFF. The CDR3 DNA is TGTGCCAGCAGTTCCCCTACAGGGGAAAATGAGCAGTTCTTC.

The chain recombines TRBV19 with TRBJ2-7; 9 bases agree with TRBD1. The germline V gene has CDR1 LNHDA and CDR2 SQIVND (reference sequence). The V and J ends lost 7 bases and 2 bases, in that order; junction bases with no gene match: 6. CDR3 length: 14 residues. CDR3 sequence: CASTHRDRAYEQYF. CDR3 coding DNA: TGTGCCAGTACCCACCGGGACAGGGCCTACGAGCAGTACTTC.

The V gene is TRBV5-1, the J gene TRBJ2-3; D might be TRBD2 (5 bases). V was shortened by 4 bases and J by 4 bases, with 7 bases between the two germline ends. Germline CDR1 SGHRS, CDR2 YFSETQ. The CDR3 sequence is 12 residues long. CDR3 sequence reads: CASSPEADTQYF. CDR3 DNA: TGCGCCAGCAGCCCGGAGGCAGATACGCAGTATTTT. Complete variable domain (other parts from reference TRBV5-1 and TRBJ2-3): KAGVTQTPRYLIKTRGQQVTLSCSPISGHRSVSWYQQTPGQGLQFLFEYFSETQRNKGNFPGRFSGRQFSNSRSEMNVSTLELGDSALYLCASSPEADTQYFGPGTRLTVL.

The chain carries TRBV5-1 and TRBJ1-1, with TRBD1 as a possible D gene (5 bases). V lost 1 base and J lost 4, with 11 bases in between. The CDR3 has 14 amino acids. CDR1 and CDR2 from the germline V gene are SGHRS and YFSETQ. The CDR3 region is CASSLRPGFTEAFF. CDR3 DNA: TGCGCCAGCAGCTTGAGGCCAGGGTTCACTGAAGCTTTCTTT.

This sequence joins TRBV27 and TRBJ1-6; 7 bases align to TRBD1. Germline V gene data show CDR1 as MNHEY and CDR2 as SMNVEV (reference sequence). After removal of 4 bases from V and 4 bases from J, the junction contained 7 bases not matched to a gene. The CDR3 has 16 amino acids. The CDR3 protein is CASSSWTGIYNSPLHF. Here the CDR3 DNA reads TGTGCCAGCAGTTCCTGGACAGGCATTTATAATTCACCCCTCCACTTT.

CDR3 amino acids: CASSPRANYGYTF. CDR3 in DNA: TGTGCCAGCAGTCCCAGGGCTAACTATGGCTACACCTTC. V is TRBV6-2 or TRBV6-3 and J is TRBJ1-2, with D possibly matching TRBD1 (5 bases). Trimming stripped 5 bases from V and 0 bases from J, with 7 bases between. This CDR3 has 13 residues. Germline V CDR1 and CDR2: MNHEY, SVGEGT.

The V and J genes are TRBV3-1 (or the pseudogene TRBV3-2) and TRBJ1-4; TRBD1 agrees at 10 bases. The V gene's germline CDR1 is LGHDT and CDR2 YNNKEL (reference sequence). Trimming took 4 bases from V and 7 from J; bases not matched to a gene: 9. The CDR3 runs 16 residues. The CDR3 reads CASSPSRQGAREKLFF. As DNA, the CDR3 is TGTGCCAGCAGCCCGAGTCGACAGGGGGCGCGTGAAAAACTGTTTTTT.

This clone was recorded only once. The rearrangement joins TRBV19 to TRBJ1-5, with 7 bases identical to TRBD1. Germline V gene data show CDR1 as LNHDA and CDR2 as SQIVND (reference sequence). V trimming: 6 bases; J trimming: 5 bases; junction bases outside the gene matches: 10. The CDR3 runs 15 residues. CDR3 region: CASSTNNRGYQPQHF. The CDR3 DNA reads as TGTGCCAGTAGCACTAACAACAGGGGATATCAGCCCCAGCATTTT.

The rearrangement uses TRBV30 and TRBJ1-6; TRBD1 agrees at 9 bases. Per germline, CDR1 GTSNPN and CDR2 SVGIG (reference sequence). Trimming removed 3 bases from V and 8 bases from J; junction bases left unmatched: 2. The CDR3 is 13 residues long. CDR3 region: CAWRTGGDSPLHF. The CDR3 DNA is TGTGCCTGGAGGACAGGGGGGGATTCACCCCTCCACTTT. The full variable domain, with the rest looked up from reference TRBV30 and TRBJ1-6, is SQTIHQWPATLVQPVGSPLSLECTVEGTSNPNLYWYRQAAGRGLQLLFYSVGIGQISSEVPQNLSASRPQDRQFILSSKKLLLSDSGFYLCAWRTGGDSPLHFGNGTRLTVT.

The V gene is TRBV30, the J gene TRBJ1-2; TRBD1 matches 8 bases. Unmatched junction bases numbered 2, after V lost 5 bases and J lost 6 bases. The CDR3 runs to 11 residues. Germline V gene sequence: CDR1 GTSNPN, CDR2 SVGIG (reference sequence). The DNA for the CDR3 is TGTGCCTGGGGACAGGGTGATGGCTACACCTTC. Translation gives CAWGQGDGYTF.

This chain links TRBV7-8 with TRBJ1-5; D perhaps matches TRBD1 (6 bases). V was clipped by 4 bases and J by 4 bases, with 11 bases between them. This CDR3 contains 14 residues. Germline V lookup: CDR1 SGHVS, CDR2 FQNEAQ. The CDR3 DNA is TGTGCCAGCAGCTCCGGGACACTAAATCAGCCCCAGCATTTT. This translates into CASSSGTLNQPQHF.

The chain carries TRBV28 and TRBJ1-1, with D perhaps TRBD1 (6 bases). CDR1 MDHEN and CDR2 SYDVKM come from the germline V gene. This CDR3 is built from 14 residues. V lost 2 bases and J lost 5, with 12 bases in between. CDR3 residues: CASSLGGAGTEAFF. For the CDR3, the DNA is TGTGCCAGCAGTTTAGGGGGGGCTGGAACTGAAGCTTTCTTT.

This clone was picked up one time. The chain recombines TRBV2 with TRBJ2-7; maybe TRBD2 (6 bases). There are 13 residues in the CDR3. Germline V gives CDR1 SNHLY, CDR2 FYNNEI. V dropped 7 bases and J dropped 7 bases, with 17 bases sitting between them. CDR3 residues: CASTLGLGMEQYF. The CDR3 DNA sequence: TGTGCCAGCACCTTGGGACTTGGCATGGAGCAGTACTTC.

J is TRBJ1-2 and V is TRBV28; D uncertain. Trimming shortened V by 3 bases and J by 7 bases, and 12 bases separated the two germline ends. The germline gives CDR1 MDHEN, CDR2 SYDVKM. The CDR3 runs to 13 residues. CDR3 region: CASSFGLLGGYTF. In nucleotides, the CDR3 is TGTGCCAGCAGTTTTGGCCTCCTTGGTGGCTACACCTTC.

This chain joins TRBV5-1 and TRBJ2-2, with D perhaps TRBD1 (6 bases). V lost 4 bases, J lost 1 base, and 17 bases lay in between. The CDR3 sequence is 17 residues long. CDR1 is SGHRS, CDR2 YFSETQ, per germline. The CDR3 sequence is CASSVGRDTKNTGELFF. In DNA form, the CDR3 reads TGCGCCAGCAGCGTAGGACGGGACACCAAGAACACCGGGGAGCTGTTTTTT.

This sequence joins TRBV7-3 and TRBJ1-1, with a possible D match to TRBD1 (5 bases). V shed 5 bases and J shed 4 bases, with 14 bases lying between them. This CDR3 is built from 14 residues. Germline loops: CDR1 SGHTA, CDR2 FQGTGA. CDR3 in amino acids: CASSVQGGGTEAFF. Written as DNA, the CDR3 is TGTGCCAGCAGCGTGCAGGGCGGGGGCACTGAAGCTTTCTTT.

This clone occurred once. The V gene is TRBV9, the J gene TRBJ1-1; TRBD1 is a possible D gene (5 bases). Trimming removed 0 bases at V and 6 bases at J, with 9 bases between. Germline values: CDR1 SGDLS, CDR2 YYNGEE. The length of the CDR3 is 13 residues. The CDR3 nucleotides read TGTGCCAGCAGCGTAGGGGGCGCGGCTGAAGCTTTCTTT. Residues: CASSVGGAAEAFF.

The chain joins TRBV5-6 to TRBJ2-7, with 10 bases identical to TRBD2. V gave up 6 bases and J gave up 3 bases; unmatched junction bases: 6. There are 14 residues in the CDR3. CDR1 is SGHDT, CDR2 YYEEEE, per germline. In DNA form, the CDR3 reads TGTGCCAGCACCTATAGGACTAGCGGCTACGAGCAGTACTTC. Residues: CASTYRTSGYEQYF.

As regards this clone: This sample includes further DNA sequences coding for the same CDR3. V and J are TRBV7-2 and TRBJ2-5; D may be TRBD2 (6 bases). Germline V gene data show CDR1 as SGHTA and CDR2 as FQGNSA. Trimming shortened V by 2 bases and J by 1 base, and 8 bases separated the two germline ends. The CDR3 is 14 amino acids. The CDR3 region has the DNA TGTGCCAGCAGCTTACGCGGGATCCAAGAGACCCAGTACTTC. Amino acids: CASSLRGIQETQYF. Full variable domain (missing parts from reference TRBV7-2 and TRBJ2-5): GAGVSQSPSNKVTEKGKDVELRCDPISGHTALYWYRQSLGQGLEFLIYFQGNSAPDKSGLPSDRFSAERTGGSVSTLTIQRTQQEDSAVYLCASSLRGIQETQYFGPGTRLLVL.

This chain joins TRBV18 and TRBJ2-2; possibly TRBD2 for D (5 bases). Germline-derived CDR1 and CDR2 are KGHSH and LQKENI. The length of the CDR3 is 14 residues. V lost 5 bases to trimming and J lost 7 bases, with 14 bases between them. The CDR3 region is CASSNEGRVGELFF. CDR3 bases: TGTGCCAGCTCAAACGAGGGCCGGGTCGGGGAGCTGTTTTTT.

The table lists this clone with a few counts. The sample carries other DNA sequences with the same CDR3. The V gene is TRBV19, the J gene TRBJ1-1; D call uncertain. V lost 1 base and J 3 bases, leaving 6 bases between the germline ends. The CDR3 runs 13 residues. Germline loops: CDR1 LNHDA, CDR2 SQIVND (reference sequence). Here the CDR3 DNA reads TGTGCCAGTAGTATAGGGAGGGACACTGAAGCTTTCTTT. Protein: CASSIGRDTEAFF.

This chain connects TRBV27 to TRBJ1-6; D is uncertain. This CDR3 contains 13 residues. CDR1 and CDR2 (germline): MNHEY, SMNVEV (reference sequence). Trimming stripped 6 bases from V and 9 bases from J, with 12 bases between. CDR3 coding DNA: TGTGCCAGCAGGCCCTTAACGAGTTCACCCCTCCACTTT. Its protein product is CASRPLTSSPLHF.

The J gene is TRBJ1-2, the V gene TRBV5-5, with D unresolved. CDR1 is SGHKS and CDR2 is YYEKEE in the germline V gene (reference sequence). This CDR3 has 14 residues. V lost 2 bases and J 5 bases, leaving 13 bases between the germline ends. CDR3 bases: TGTGCCAGCAGCTTCGGCGGAGATCTATATGGCTACACCTTC. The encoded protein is CASSFGGDLYGYTF.

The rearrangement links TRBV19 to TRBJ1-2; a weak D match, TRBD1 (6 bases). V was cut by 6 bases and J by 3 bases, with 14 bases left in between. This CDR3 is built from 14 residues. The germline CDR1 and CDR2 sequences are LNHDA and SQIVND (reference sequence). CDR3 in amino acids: CASRLTGIDYGYTF. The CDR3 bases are TGTGCCAGTAGACTAACAGGGATTGACTATGGCTACACCTTC.

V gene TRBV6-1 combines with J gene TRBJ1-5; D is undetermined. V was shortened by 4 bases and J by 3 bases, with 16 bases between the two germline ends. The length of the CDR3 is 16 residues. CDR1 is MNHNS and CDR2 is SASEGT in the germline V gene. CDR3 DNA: TGTGCCAGCAGTGCCAGATCTCCGCATTTCAATCAGCCCCAGCATTTT. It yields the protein CASSARSPHFNQPQHF.